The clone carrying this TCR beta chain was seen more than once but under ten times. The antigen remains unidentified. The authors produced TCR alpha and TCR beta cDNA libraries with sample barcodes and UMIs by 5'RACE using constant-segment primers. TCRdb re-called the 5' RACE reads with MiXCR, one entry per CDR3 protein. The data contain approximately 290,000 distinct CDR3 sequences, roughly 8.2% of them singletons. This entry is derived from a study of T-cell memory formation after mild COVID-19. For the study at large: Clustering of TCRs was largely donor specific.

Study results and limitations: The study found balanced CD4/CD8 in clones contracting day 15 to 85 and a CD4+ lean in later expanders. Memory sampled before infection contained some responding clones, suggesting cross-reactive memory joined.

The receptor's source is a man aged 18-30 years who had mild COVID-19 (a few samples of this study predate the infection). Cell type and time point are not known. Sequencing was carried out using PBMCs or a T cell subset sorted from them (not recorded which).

CDR3 residues: CASSELGANEQFF. The DNA of the CDR3 is TGTGCCAGCAGTGAATTAGGGGCCAATGAGCAGTTCTTC. The rearrangement links TRBV6-1 to TRBJ2-1; possible D gene TRBD1, 5 bases. CDR3 length equals 13 residues. Trimming removed 2 bases at V and 6 bases at J, with 8 bases between. Germline V gene data show CDR1 as MNHNS and CDR2 as SASEGT.